This passage covers 27 T cell receptor beta chains from one sample sequenced in a study of shared clonotypes between healthy human individuals. CD45RO-negative CD8 cells positively selected for CCR7 made up the naive population, which excluded terminally differentiated effector memory CD45RA+ cells. Data came from immunoSEQ multiplex PCR; TCRdb stores just in-frame clones and leaves some out. Of under 700,000 clones in the sample, roughly 95% were seen once. Sequences were obtained from naive CD8+ T cells sorted from blood. These receptors came from a woman under 40 in good health.

The rearrangement joins TRBV7-8 to TRBJ1-5; 11 bases align to TRBD1. V gave up 0 bases and J gave up 9 bases; unmatched junction bases: 10. CDR3 length equals 17 residues. Per germline, CDR1 SGHVS and CDR2 FQNEAQ. Here the CDR3 reads CASSLAVGTGGMRPQHF. CDR3 sequence (DNA): TGTGCCAGCAGCTTAGCCGTTGGGACAGGGGGTATGAGGCCCCAGCATTTT.

V usage is TRBV13 and J usage is TRBJ2-5; D uncertain. Trimming shortened V by 3 bases and J by 4 bases, and 12 bases separated the two germline ends. CDR3 length: 14 residues. In germline, CDR1 is PRHDT, CDR2 FYEKMQ (reference sequence). The CDR3 spells CASSLWVELETQYF. Written as DNA, the CDR3 is TGTGCCAGCAGCTTGTGGGTCGAGTTAGAGACCCAGTACTTC.

This clone was recorded only once. The V gene is TRBV4-2, the J gene TRBJ2-7, with TRBD1 matching 9 bases. CDR3 length equals 15 residues. Germline V gene lookup returns CDR1 LGHNA and CDR2 YNFKEQ. The ends lost 4 bases at V and 3 bases at J; junction bases unmatched: 7. As DNA, the CDR3 is TGTGCCAGCAGCCCCCAGGGACAGGGAGACTACGAGCAGTACTTC. This gives the protein CASSPQGQGDYEQYF.

The chain couples TRBV11-3 to TRBJ2-1; D is possibly TRBD1 or TRBD2 (5 bases each). Germline assignment: CDR1 SGHNT and CDR2 YENEEA. V was cut by 4 bases and J by 7 bases, with 14 bases left in between. This CDR3 region has 14 residues. In DNA, the CDR3 is TGTGCCAGCAGCTCCGACAGAGCGGCTAATGAGCAGTTCTTC. It encodes CASSSDRAANEQFF.

This clone occurred once. This chain links TRBV5-8 with TRBJ2-2; no reliable D call. CDR1 is SGHTS, CDR2 YDEGEE, per germline. With 0 bases removed from V and 6 bases from J, the gap between germline ends came to 6 bases. This CDR3 has 13 residues. In nucleotides, the CDR3 is TGTGCCAGCAGCTTGGTCGGGTCCGGGGAGCTGTTTTTT. Amino acid sequence: CASSLVGSGELFF. The full variable domain, in which reference TRBV5-8 and TRBJ2-2 provide the parts outside the CDR3, is EAGVTQSPTHLIKTRGQQATLRCSPISGHTSVYWYQQALGLGLQFLLWYDEGEERNRGNFPPRFSGRQFPNYSSELNVNALELEDSALYLCASSLVGSGELFFGEGSRLTVL.

This chain connects TRBV2 to TRBJ2-1, with 9 bases lining up with TRBD2. The germline V gene encodes CDR1 SNHLY and CDR2 FYNNEI. Losses at the gene ends were 4 bases for V and 0 bases for J; bases not matched to a gene: 4. CDR3 size: 16 residues. The CDR3 protein is CASSGGGRVSYNEQFF. CDR3 nucleotides: TGTGCCAGCAGTGGAGGCGGGAGGGTCTCCTACAATGAGCAGTTCTTC.

The chain's CDR3 is CASSLSGANSYEQYF. Here the CDR3 DNA reads TGTGCCAGCAGCCTTAGCGGGGCAAACTCCTACGAGCAGTACTTC. The rearrangement uses TRBV9 and TRBJ2-7; 8 bases line up with TRBD2. The CDR3 is 15 residues long. In germline, CDR1 is SGDLS, CDR2 YYNGEE. The V and J ends lost 4 bases and 0 bases, in that order; junction bases with no gene match: 6.

This sequence joins TRBV27 and TRBJ2-1, with 10 bases matching TRBD2. Looked up from germline, CDR1 is MNHEY and CDR2 is SMNVEV (reference sequence). The V gene end was trimmed by 5 bases and the J gene end by 9 bases; junction bases not matched to a gene: 7. The CDR3 length is 14 residues. CDR3 residues: CASSPGTSVSEQFF. CDR3 coding DNA: TGTGCCAGCAGTCCCGGGACTAGCGTTAGTGAGCAGTTCTTC.

The chain has TRBV18 and TRBJ2-7; D call uncertain. The CDR3 runs to 13 residues. The ends were cut back, 0 bases at V and 3 bases at J, with 6 bases in the middle. Germline values: CDR1 KGHSH, CDR2 LQKENI. CDR3 region: CASSPPTSYEQYF. The CDR3 DNA reads TGTGCCAGCTCACCACCGACAAGCTACGAGCAGTACTTC.

This chain connects TRBV2 to TRBJ1-2; D is uncertain. The germline CDR1 and CDR2 sequences are SNHLY and FYNNEI. The length of the CDR3 is 13 residues. Deletions cut 6 bases from V and 3 bases from J, with 11 bases between. The CDR3 DNA follows: TGTGCCAGCAGGAACGATTCGTACTATGGCTACACCTTC. It specifies CASRNDSYYGYTF.

The J gene is TRBJ1-2, the V gene TRBV27; TRBD1 matches 10 bases. CDR1 is MNHEY, CDR2 SMNVEV, per germline (reference sequence). V was clipped by 6 bases and J by 4 bases; unmatched bases: 8. The CDR3 length is 15 residues. The CDR3, as DNA: TGTGCCAGCAGGCCGCGGGACAGGGGTTTCTATGGCTACACCTTC. Protein: CASRPRDRGFYGYTF.

This clone was found once. The chain joins TRBV7-9 to TRBJ2-1, with 11 bases fitting TRBD2. V was pared by 1 base and J by 8 bases, with 7 bases of the junction left unmatched. Looked up from germline, CDR1 is SEHNR and CDR2 is FQNEAQ (reference sequence). This CDR3 has 16 residues. The CDR3 coding sequence is TGTGCCAGCAGCTTAGTACTAGCGGGAGTCATTGATGAGCAGTTCTTC. This gives the protein CASSLVLAGVIDEQFF. Full variable domain (remainder filled in from reference TRBV7-9 and TRBJ2-1): DTGVSQNPRHKITKRGQNVTFRCDPISEHNRLYWYRQTLGQGPEFLTYFQNEAQLEKSRLLSDRFSAERPKGSFSTLEIQRTEQGDSAMYLCASSLVLAGVIDEQFFGPGTRLTVL.

The chain combines TRBV4-1 with TRBJ2-7; TRBD2 might be the D (6 bases). Between the trimmed V and J ends, which lost 3 bases and 1 base, there was a span of 13 bases. The CDR3 has 15 amino acids. From germline, CDR1 is MGHRA and CDR2 YSYEKL. The CDR3: CASSQPGTGSYEQYF. The CDR3 DNA sequence: TGCGCCAGCAGCCAGCCCGGGACTGGATCCTACGAGCAGTACTTC.

This clone was seen a single time. The chain combines TRBV2 with TRBJ2-1; D is ambiguous. V was shortened by 5 bases and J by 4 bases, with 6 bases between the two germline ends. Looked up from germline, CDR1 is SNHLY and CDR2 is FYNNEI. CDR3 length: 12 amino acids. The CDR3 sequence is CASSFAYNEQFF. The CDR3 DNA follows: TGTGCCAGCAGTTTTGCGTACAATGAGCAGTTCTTC.

The J gene is TRBJ2-7, the V gene TRBV19; D perhaps matches TRBD1 (6 bases). Per the germline V gene, CDR1 is LNHDA and CDR2 is SQIVND (reference sequence). Trimming took 3 bases from V and 7 from J, leaving 16 bases between them. The CDR3 extends over 14 amino acids. This CDR3 reads CASSISDRFSEQYF. The CDR3 nucleotides are TGTGCCAGTAGTATCTCGGACAGATTTAGTGAGCAGTACTTC.

The V call is TRBV27, the J call TRBJ2-1, with 14 positions matching TRBD2. The CDR3 consists of 16 residues. Germline CDR1 reads MNHEY; CDR2 reads SMNVEV (reference sequence). Trimming at V came to 2 bases and at J to 4 bases, leaving 1 base not matched to a gene. CDR3 DNA sequence: TGTGCCAGCAGTTTAGGGACTAGCGGGAGATACAATGAGCAGTTCTTC. This gives the protein CASSLGTSGRYNEQFF.

V usage is TRBV10-2 and J usage is TRBJ2-5, with TRBD2 as a possible D gene (5 bases). Germline loops: CDR1 WSHSY, CDR2 SAAADI. The CDR3 sequence is 12 residues long. V was clipped by 8 bases and J by 4 bases, with 11 bases between them. The CDR3 sequence: CASGWGVETQYF. DNA of the CDR3: TGCGCCAGCGGATGGGGAGTAGAGACCCAGTACTTC.

The V gene is TRBV9, the J gene TRBJ2-3, with D unresolved. V dropped 1 base and J dropped 2 bases, with 5 bases sitting between them. CDR1 is SGDLS and CDR2 is YYNGEE in the germline V gene. This CDR3 is built from 13 residues. CDR3 in amino acids: CASSVLNTDTQYF. The CDR3 DNA reads TGTGCCAGCAGCGTACTCAACACAGATACGCAGTATTTT.

This chain uses TRBV10-1 with TRBJ2-5, with a weak D call TRBD2 (6 bases). Trimming removed 6 bases at V and 0 bases at J, with 11 bases between. The germline gives CDR1 WNHNN, CDR2 SYGVQD (reference sequence). CDR3 length: 14 amino acids. The CDR3 loop reads CASSPGLHQETQYF. CDR3 sequence (DNA): TGCGCCAGCAGCCCAGGACTACACCAAGAGACCCAGTACTTC.

The chain employs TRBV28 and TRBJ2-5, with 13 bases aligning to TRBD2. The CDR3 extends over 18 amino acids. CDR1 and CDR2 (germline): MDHEN, SYDVKM. Trimming removed 4 bases from V and 2 bases from J; junction bases left unmatched: 10. CDR3 DNA sequence: TGTGCCAGCAGTTCCCACTCGACTAGCGGGAGGCCACAAGAGACCCAGTACTTC. This sequence encodes CASSSHSTSGRPQETQYF.

A note on this clone: This CDR3 is also generated by other DNA sequences in the sample. This chain connects TRBV19 to TRBJ2-7; D call uncertain. CDR1 and CDR2 from the germline V gene are LNHDA and SQIVND (reference sequence). The V gene lost 3 bases and the J gene lost 0 bases, with 6 bases spanning the gap. The CDR3 loop spans 13 amino acids. CDR3 in DNA: TGTGCCAGTAGTATTGGGCTCTCCTACGAGCAGTACTTC. This sequence encodes CASSIGLSYEQYF.

The chain uses TRBV5-4 and TRBJ2-7; D is uncertain. The CDR3 loop spans 11 amino acids. V lost 2 bases, J lost 7 bases, and 7 bases lay in between. The V gene's germline CDR1 is SGHNT and CDR2 YYREEE (reference sequence). For the CDR3, the DNA is TGTGCCAGCAGCTTTGGTCTGGAGCAGTACTTC. Residues: CASSFGLEQYF.

The chain recombines TRBV6-1 with TRBJ1-5; perhaps TRBD1 as D (6 bases). Germline CDR1 is MNHNS and CDR2 is SASEGT. V was shortened by 2 bases and J by 0 bases, with 11 bases between the two germline ends. The CDR3 extends over 16 amino acids. The DNA of the CDR3 is TGTGCCAGCAGTGAACCTGGGGGGGCTAGCAATCAGCCCCAGCATTTT. This gives the protein CASSEPGGASNQPQHF.

This sequence joins TRBV5-1 and TRBJ2-3, with D tentatively TRBD2 (6 bases). Trimming left V 0 bases short and J 1 base short, with 9 bases between. Germline assignment: CDR1 SGHRS and CDR2 YFSETQ. CDR3 length: 15 amino acids. CDR3 in DNA: TGCGCCAGCAGCTTGGAGGAGGGAGGCACAGATACGCAGTATTTT. It yields the protein CASSLEEGGTDTQYF.

V usage is TRBV11-2 and J usage is TRBJ2-2; D is undetermined. Looked up from germline, CDR1 is SGHAT and CDR2 is FQNNGV. V was cut by 4 bases and J by 5 bases, with 5 bases left in between. CDR3 length: 12 amino acids. In DNA, the CDR3 is TGTGCCAGCAGCTCCGAGACCGGGGAGCTGTTTTTT. It encodes CASSSETGELFF.

The chain is built from TRBV6-5 and TRBJ1-1; no reliable D call. Trimming pared 8 bases from V and 10 bases from J, leaving 20 bases between. Germline CDR1 is MNHEY and CDR2 is SVGAGI. The CDR3 covers 13 residues. The CDR3 nucleotides read TGTGCCAGCTCGGTCTGGCCCCAAGGCGTAGCTTTCTTT. This sequence encodes CASSVWPQGVAFF.

The rearrangement links TRBV7-8 to TRBJ2-7, with 8 positions matching TRBD2. With V trimmed by 2 bases and J by 2 bases, 5 bases remained unmatched. The CDR3 contains 15 residues. Germline CDR1 and CDR2: SGHVS and FQNEAQ. CDR3 amino acids: CASSLFSSGPYEQYF. In DNA, the CDR3 is TGTGCCAGCAGCTTATTCTCTAGCGGGCCCTACGAGCAGTACTTC.